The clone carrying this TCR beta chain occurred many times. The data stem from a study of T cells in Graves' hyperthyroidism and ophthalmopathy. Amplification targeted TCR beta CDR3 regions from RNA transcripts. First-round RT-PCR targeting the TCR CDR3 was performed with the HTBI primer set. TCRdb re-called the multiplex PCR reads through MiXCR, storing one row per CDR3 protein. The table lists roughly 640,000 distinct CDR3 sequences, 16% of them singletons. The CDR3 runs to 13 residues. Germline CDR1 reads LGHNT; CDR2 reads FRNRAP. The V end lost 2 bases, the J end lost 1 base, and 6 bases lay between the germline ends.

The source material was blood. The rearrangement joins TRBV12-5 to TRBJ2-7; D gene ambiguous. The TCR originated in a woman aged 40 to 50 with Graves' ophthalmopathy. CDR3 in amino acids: CASGLNPSYEQYF. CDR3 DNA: TGTGCTAGTGGTTTGAATCCGTCCTACGAGCAGTACTTC.